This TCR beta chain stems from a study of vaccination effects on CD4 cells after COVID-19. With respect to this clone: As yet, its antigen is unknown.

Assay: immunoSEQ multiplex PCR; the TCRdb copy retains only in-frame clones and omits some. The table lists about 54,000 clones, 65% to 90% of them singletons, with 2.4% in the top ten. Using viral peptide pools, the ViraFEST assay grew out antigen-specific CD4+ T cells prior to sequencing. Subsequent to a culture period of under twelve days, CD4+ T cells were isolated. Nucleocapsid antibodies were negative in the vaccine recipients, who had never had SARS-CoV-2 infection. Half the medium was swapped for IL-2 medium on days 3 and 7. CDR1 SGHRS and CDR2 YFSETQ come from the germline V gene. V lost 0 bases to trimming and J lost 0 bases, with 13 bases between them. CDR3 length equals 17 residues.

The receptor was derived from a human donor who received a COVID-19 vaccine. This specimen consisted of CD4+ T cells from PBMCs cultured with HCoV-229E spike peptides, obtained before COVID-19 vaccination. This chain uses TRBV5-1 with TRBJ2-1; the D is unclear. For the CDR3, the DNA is TGCGCCAGCAGCTTGGACTACATTGGATACTCCTACAATGAGCAGTTCTTC. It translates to CASSLDYIGYSYNEQFF.